These 25 T cell receptor beta chains were all obtained from the same sample, sequenced in a study of blood T cell repertoires in COVID-19. The method was immunoSEQ multiplex PCR; TCRdb's version includes in-frame clones alone and lacks a portion of them. The table has 250,000 to 350,000 clones, approximately 90% seen once. The specimen sequenced was peripheral blood. The receptors shown here come from a woman aged 30 to 39 who had recovered from COVID-19.

This clone came up a few times. The rearrangement links TRBV27 to TRBJ1-5, with D possibly TRBD1 on 5 matching bases. Trimming took 8 bases from V and 9 from J, leaving 20 bases between them. This CDR3 comprises 14 residues. In germline, CDR1 is MNHEY, CDR2 SMNVEV (reference sequence). The CDR3 nucleotides read TGTGCCAGCCAAAAGACAGTCGCCCAGGGGCCCCAGCATTTT. It codes for CASQKTVAQGPQHF.

The CDR3 is CASSFYTEAFF. The CDR3 DNA sequence: TGTGCCAGCAGTTTCTATACTGAAGCTTTCTTT. This chain uses TRBV12-3 or TRBV12-4 with TRBJ1-1, with D hard to call. Deletions cut 3 bases from V and 5 bases from J, with 4 bases between. The CDR3 consists of 11 residues.

The J gene is TRBJ1-2, the V gene TRBV29-1; TRBD1 agrees at 11 bases. Per germline, CDR1 SQVTM and CDR2 ANQGSEA. The V segment lost 0 bases and the J segment 7 bases; nucleotides outside the gene matches: 7. There are 15 residues in the CDR3. The CDR3 spells CSVEELGTGGFGYTF. The CDR3 nucleotides are TGCAGCGTTGAAGAACTCGGGACAGGGGGTTTTGGCTACACCTTC.

The J gene is TRBJ1-6, the V gene TRBV7-2; TRBD1 matches 7 bases. The V gene end was trimmed by 6 bases and the J gene end by 7 bases; junction bases not matched to a gene: 12. Looked up from germline, CDR1 is SGHTA and CDR2 is FQGNSA. The CDR3 length is 16 residues. CDR3: CASRSGGEGANSPLHF. The CDR3 region has the DNA TGTGCCAGCAGATCCGGGGGAGAGGGGGCGAATTCACCCCTCCACTTT.

The V call is TRBV28, the J call TRBJ2-3; 8 bases match TRBD2. The CDR3 length is 15 residues. Per the germline V gene, CDR1 is MDHEN and CDR2 is SYDVKM. V was clipped by 3 bases and J by 0 bases; unmatched bases: 2. This CDR3 reads CASSFSGESTDTQYF. CDR3 nucleotides: TGTGCCAGCAGTTTTAGCGGGGAGAGCACAGATACGCAGTATTTT. The variable domain in full, with the rest retrieved from reference TRBV28 and TRBJ2-3, is DVKVTQSSRYLVKRTGEKVFLECVQDMDHENMFWYRQDPGLGLRLIYFSYDVKMKEKGDIPEGYSVSREKKERFSLILESASTNQTSMYLCASSFSGESTDTQYFGPGTRLTVL.

The rearrangement uses TRBV19 and TRBJ2-2; tentative D call: TRBD2 (5 bases). CDR3 length equals 15 residues. Germline assignment: CDR1 LNHDA and CDR2 SQIVND (reference sequence). V lost 1 base and J lost 0, with 6 bases in between. The CDR3 reads CASSIVGANTGELFF. The CDR3 nucleotides read TGTGCCAGTAGTATAGTCGGGGCGAACACCGGGGAGCTGTTTTTT.

This clone was found once. The chain carries TRBV10-3 and TRBJ2-3; 9 positions match TRBD2. Germline V CDR1 and CDR2: ENHRY, SYGVKD. This CDR3 comprises 17 residues. Germline trimming cut 3 bases from V and 2 bases from J; bases unmatched to any gene: 9. In DNA, the CDR3 is TGTGCCATCAGTGACGCCGGAATAGCGGGGGACACAGATACGCAGTATTTT. Translating it yields CAISDAGIAGDTDTQYF.

The chain is built from TRBV11-1 and TRBJ1-4, with TRBD1 as a possible D gene (6 bases). The V gene's germline CDR1 is SGHAT and CDR2 FQDESV (reference sequence). The CDR3 covers 15 residues. Trimming pared 4 bases from V and 8 bases from J, leaving 17 bases between. The CDR3 sequence: CASSYGGQGGEKLFF. CDR3 bases: TGTGCCAGCAGCTACGGGGGGCAAGGAGGCGAAAAACTGTTTTTT.

J is TRBJ1-5 and V is TRBV6-5; 8 bases align to TRBD1. Germline V gene sequence: CDR1 MNHEY, CDR2 SVGAGI. The CDR3 totals 15 residues. The ends lost 6 bases at V and 6 bases at J; junction bases unmatched: 10. CDR3 loop: CASRGGTGQGQPQHF. In DNA, the CDR3 is TGTGCCAGCAGGGGAGGGACAGGTCAGGGTCAGCCCCAGCATTTT.

The chain uses TRBV6-2 or TRBV6-3 and TRBJ2-7, with D perhaps TRBD1 (6 bases). Germline loops: CDR1 MNHEY, CDR2 SVGEGT. V was pared by 6 bases and J by 11 bases, with 20 bases between. The CDR3 sequence is 13 residues long. Here the CDR3 reads CASSAGTPHLEYF. The CDR3 coding sequence is TGTGCCAGCAGCGCCGGGACACCCCATCTAGAGTACTTC.

The CDR3 nucleotides read TGTGCCAGCAGCCCTTGGGACAGCGGCGGCGGGCAGTACTTC. Protein sequence: CASSPWDSGGGQYF. V usage is TRBV7-9 and J usage is TRBJ2-7, with TRBD1 matching 7 bases. The CDR3 totals 14 residues. CDR1 and CDR2 from the germline V gene are SEHNR and FQNEAQ (reference sequence). J lost 9 bases, V lost 5 bases, and 13 bases had no gene match.

The CDR3 protein is CAISESRETEAFF. CDR3 nucleotide sequence: TGTGCCATCAGTGAGTCGAGGGAAACTGAAGCTTTCTTT. The rearrangement joins TRBV10-3 to TRBJ1-1, with D hard to call. V was shortened by 0 bases and J by 5 bases, with 7 bases between the two germline ends. CDR3 size: 13 residues. Germline-derived CDR1 and CDR2 are ENHRY and SYGVKD.

This clone was seen a single time. This rearrangement joins TRBV2 to TRBJ1-2; TRBD1 matches at 11 bases. Germline V lookup: CDR1 SNHLY, CDR2 FYNNEI. The J segment lost 5 bases and the V segment lost 2 bases, leaving 10 bases of the junction unmatched. The CDR3 is 17 residues long. The DNA of the CDR3 is TGTGCCAGCAGTGAAATGGGACAGGGGGTTCTACAATATGGCTACACCTTC. Translating it yields CASSEMGQGVLQYGYTF.

The chain employs TRBV4-2 and TRBJ1-2; D perhaps matches TRBD1 (6 bases). This CDR3 has 16 residues. V lost 3 bases to trimming and J lost 3 bases, with 17 bases between them. The germline V gene encodes CDR1 LGHNA and CDR2 YNFKEQ. In DNA, the CDR3 is TGTGCCAGCAGCCATATATCAGGGGCTGCGGACTATGGCTACACCTTC. It codes for CASSHISGAADYGYTF.

V usage is TRBV7-9 and J usage is TRBJ2-1; D is perhaps TRBD2 (6 bases). The germline CDR1 and CDR2 sequences are SEHNR and FQNEAQ (reference sequence). The CDR3 consists of 16 residues. Trimming removed 2 bases at V and 1 base at J, with 12 bases between. CDR3 amino acids: CASSLWLSGSYNEQFF. Written as DNA, the CDR3 is TGTGCCAGCAGCTTATGGCTAAGCGGGTCCTACAATGAGCAGTTCTTC. Looking up the rest from reference TRBV7-9 and TRBJ2-1 gives the full variable domain: DTGVSQNPRHKITKRGQNVTFRCDPISEHNRLYWYRQTLGQGPEFLTYFQNEAQLEKSRLLSDRFSAERPKGSFSTLEIQRTEQGDSAMYLCASSLWLSGSYNEQFFGPGTRLTVL.

J is TRBJ1-2 and V is TRBV3-1 (or the pseudogene TRBV3-2), with D possibly being TRBD1 (5 bases). This CDR3 is 17 amino acids long. CDR1 and CDR2 from the germline V gene are LGHDT and YNNKEL (reference sequence). V was shortened by 4 bases and J by 6 bases, with 24 bases between the two germline ends. The CDR3 nucleotides read TGTGCCAGCAGCCCCCGCGGGGCAGGGTATAGAATAAATGGCTACACCTTC. It yields the protein CASSPRGAGYRINGYTF.

The chain couples TRBV5-5 to TRBJ2-7; 7 bases are a match to TRBD1. The length of the CDR3 is 15 residues. The germline CDR1 and CDR2 sequences are SGHKS and YYEKEE (reference sequence). V lost 3 bases to trimming and J lost 7 bases; unmatched junction nucleotides: 13. The CDR3 is CASSSHIDRAEEQYF. The CDR3 bases are TGTGCCAGCAGCTCCCACATTGACAGGGCGGAAGAGCAGTACTTC.

V gene TRBV18 combines with J gene TRBJ1-2; 7 bases match TRBD1. Looked up from germline, CDR1 is KGHSH and CDR2 is LQKENI. J was trimmed by 4 bases and V by 3 bases; bases with no gene match: 8. The CDR3 is made up of 15 amino acids. CDR3 coding DNA: TGTGCCAGCTCACCTGGAGGGGGCGGTAGCTATGGCTACACCTTC. This encodes CASSPGGGGSYGYTF.

The rearrangement joins TRBV5-8 to TRBJ1-1, with 9 nucleotides matching TRBD1. Losses at the gene ends were 2 bases for V and 4 bases for J; bases not matched to a gene: 3. CDR3 length: 14 residues. Per the germline V gene, CDR1 is SGHTS and CDR2 is YDEGEE. The CDR3 here is CASSLQGAATEAFF. The CDR3 DNA reads TGTGCCAGCAGCTTACAGGGGGCGGCCACTGAAGCTTTCTTT.

The chain combines TRBV5-1 with TRBJ1-1, with D possibly matching TRBD1 (6 bases). Between the trimmed V and J ends, which lost 3 bases and 4 bases, there was a span of 16 bases. The CDR3 runs to 15 residues. Germline CDR1 SGHRS, CDR2 YFSETQ. In DNA, the CDR3 is TGCGCCAGCAGCTCTCAACAGGGCCTCGCCACTGAAGCTTTCTTT. Protein product: CASSSQQGLATEAFF.

The chain couples TRBV5-6 to TRBJ2-1; 8 bases map to TRBD1. The CDR3 spans 14 residues. The J segment lost 8 bases and the V segment lost 4 bases, leaving 8 bases of the junction unmatched. CDR1 is SGHDT and CDR2 is YYEEEE in the germline V gene. CDR3: CASSTRQGMYEQFF. CDR3 nucleotide sequence: TGTGCCAGCAGCACTCGACAGGGGATGTATGAGCAGTTCTTC. The variable domain in full, completed from reference TRBV5-6 and TRBJ2-1, reads DAGVTQSPTHLIKTRGQQVTLRCSPKSGHDTVSWYQQALGQGPQFIFQYYEEEERQRGNFPDRFSGHQFPNYSSELNVNALLLGDSALYLCASSTRQGMYEQFFGPGTRLTVL.

The chain has TRBV7-8 and TRBJ2-1; TRBD2 agrees at 12 bases. The CDR3 covers 15 residues. Germline CDR1 and CDR2: SGHVS and FQNEAQ. V was pared by 5 bases and J by 6 bases, with 5 bases of the junction left unmatched. The CDR3 loop is CASSPGTSGFNEQFF. The CDR3 coding sequence is TGTGCCAGCAGCCCCGGGACTAGCGGGTTCAATGAGCAGTTCTTC.

This chain joins TRBV19 and TRBJ1-5, with D possibly being TRBD1 (5 bases). CDR1 is LNHDA and CDR2 is SQIVND in the germline V gene (reference sequence). Trimming took off 8 bases at V and 0 bases at J, with 23 bases between the two ends. The CDR3 loop spans 18 amino acids. CDR3 DNA sequence: TGTGCCAGTCGCTGGGCGCCCGGGGGTTTATATAGCAATCAGCCCCAGCATTTT. It codes for CASRWAPGGLYSNQPQHF.

The chain recombines TRBV12-3 or TRBV12-4 with TRBJ1-2; D not resolved. The CDR3 totals 11 residues. With 4 bases removed from V and 6 bases from J, the gap between germline ends came to 6 bases. CDR3 protein: CASSSGNGYTF. As DNA, the CDR3 is TGTGCCAGCAGTTCGGGGAATGGCTACACCTTC.

The DNA for the CDR3 is TGTGCCAGCAGCCCCACAGGGATCTGGTACACTGAAGCTTTCTTT. Translation gives CASSPTGIWYTEAFF. The chain is built from TRBV6-5 and TRBJ1-1; tentative D call: TRBD1 (6 bases). CDR3 length equals 15 residues. CDR1 is MNHEY, CDR2 SVGAGI, per germline. Trimming cost V 6 bases and J 3 bases, with 17 bases left between them.